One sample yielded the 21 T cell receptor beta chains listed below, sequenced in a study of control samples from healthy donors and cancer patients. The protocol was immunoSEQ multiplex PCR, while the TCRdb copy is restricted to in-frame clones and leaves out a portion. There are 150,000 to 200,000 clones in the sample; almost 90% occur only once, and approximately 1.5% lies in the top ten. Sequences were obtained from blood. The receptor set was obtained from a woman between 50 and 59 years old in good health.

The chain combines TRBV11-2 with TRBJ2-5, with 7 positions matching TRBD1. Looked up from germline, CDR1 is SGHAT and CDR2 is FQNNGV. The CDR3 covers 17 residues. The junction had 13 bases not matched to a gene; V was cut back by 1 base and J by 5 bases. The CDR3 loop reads CASSLGAIGQESETQYF. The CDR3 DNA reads TGTGCCAGCAGCTTAGGTGCGATCGGACAGGAATCGGAGACCCAGTACTTC.

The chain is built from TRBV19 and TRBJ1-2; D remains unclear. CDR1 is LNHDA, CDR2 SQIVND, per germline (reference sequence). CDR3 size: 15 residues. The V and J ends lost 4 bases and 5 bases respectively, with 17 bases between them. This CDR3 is CASSTLSTATYGYTF. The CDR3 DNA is TGTGCCAGTAGTACCCTCTCTACTGCGACTTATGGCTACACCTTC.

The CDR3 bases are TGCGCCAGCAGCAACACAGGGCGCACAGATACGCAGTATTTT. Its protein product is CASSNTGRTDTQYF. The chain links TRBV5-1 to TRBJ2-3; D might be TRBD1 (6 bases). The CDR3 is 14 amino acids. Trimming shortened V by 4 bases and J by 1 base, and 10 bases separated the two germline ends. CDR1 SGHRS and CDR2 YFSETQ come from the germline V gene.

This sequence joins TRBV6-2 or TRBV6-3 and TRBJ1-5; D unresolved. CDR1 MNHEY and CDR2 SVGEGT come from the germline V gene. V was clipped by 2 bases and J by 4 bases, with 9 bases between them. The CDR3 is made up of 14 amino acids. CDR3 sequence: CASSYGVGNQPQHF. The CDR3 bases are TGTGCCAGCAGTTACGGTGTGGGGAATCAGCCCCAGCATTTT.

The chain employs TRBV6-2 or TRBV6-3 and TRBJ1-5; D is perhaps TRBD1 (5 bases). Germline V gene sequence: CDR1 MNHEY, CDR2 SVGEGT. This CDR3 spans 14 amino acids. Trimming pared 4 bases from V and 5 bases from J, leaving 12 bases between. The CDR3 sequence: CASSSGAQDQPQHF. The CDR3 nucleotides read TGTGCCAGCAGTTCCGGGGCCCAGGATCAGCCCCAGCATTTT.

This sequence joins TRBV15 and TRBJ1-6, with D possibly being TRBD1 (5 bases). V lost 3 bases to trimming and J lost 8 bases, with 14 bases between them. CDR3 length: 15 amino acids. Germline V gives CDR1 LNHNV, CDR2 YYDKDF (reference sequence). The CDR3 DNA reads TGTGCCACCAGCAGGGGGGGTACGGGCTATTCACCCCTCCACTTT. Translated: CATSRGGTGYSPLHF.

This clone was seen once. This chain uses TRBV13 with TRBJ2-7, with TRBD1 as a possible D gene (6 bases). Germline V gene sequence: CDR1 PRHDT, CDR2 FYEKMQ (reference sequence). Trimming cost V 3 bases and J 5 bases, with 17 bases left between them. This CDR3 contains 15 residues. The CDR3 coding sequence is TGTGCCAGCAGCTTCCGACAGGCTGGGGTGGACGAGCAGTACTTC. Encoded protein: CASSFRQAGVDEQYF.

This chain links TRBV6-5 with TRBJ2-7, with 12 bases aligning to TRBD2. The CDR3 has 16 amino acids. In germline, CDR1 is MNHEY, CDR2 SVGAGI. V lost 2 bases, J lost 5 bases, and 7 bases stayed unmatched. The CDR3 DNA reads TGTGCCAGCAGTTACGTTAGACTAGCGGGAGTCGACGAGCAGTACTTC. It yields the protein CASSYVRLAGVDEQYF.

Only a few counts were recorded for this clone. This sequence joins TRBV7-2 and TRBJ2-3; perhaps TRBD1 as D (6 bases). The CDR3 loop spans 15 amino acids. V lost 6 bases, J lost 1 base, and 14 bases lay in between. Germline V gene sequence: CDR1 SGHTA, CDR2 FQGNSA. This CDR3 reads CASSYQAGGTDTQYF. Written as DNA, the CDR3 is TGTGCCAGCAGTTACCAGGCAGGGGGCACAGATACGCAGTATTTT.

The CDR3 DNA is TGTGCCAGCAGCCGGACTAATGAAAAACTGTTTTTT. Amino acid sequence: CASSRTNEKLFF. The rearrangement uses TRBV28 and TRBJ1-4; D is uncertain. CDR1 MDHEN and CDR2 SYDVKM come from the germline V gene. This CDR3 has 12 amino acids. Trimming left V 6 bases short and J 2 bases short, with 4 bases between.

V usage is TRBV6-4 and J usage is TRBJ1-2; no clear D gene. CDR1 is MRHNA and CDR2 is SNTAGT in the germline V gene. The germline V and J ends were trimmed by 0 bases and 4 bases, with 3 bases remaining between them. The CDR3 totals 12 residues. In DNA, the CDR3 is TGTGCCAGCAGTGACTCGACCTATGGCTACACCTTC. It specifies CASSDSTYGYTF.

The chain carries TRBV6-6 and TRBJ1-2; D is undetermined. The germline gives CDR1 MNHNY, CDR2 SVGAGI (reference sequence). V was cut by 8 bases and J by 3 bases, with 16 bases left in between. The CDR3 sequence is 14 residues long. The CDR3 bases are TGTGCCAGCCTAGATAGTAACAACCACTATGGCTACACCTTC. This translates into CASLDSNNHYGYTF.

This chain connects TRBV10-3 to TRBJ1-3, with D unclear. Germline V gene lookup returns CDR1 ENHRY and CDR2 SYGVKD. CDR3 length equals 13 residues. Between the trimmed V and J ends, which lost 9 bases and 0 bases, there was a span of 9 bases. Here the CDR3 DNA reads TGTGCCATTCTCCGGAACTCTGGAAACACCATATATTTT. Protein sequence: CAILRNSGNTIYF.

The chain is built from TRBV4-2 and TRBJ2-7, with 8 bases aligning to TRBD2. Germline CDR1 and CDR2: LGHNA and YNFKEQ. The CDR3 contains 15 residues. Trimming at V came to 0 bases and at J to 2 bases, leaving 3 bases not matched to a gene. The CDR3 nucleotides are TGTGCCAGCAGCCAAGATTTGCGGGGGGCCTACGAGCAGTACTTC. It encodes CASSQDLRGAYEQYF.

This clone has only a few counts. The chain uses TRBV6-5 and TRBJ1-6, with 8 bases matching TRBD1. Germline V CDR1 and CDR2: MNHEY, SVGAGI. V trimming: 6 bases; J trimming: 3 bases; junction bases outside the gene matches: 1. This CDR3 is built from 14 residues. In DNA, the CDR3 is TGTGCCAGCAGAGGGACAGGCTATAATTCACCCCTCCACTTT. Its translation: CASRGTGYNSPLHF.

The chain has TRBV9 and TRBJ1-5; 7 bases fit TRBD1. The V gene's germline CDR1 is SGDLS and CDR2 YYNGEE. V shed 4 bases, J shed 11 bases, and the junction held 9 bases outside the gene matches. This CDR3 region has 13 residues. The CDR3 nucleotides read TGTGCCAGCAGCCCTACGGAGGGGGCAGCCCAGCATTTT. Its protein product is CASSPTEGAAQHF.

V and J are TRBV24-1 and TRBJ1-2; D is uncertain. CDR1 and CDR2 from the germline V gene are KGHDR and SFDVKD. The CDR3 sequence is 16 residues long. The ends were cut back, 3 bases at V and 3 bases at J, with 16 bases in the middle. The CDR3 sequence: CATSDGVFRVDYGYTF. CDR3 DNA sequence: TGTGCCACCAGTGATGGCGTCTTTAGAGTCGACTATGGCTACACCTTC.

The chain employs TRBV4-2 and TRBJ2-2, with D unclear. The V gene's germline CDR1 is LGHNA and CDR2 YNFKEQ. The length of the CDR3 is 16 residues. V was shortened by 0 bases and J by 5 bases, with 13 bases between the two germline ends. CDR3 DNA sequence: TGTGCCAGCAGCCAAGAAGTATCAGCGCCAACCGGGGAGCTGTTTTTT. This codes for CASSQEVSAPTGELFF.

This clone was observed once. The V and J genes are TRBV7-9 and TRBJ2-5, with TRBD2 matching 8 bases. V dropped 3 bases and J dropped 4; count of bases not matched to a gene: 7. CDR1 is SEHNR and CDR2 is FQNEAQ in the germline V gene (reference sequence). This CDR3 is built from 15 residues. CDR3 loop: CASSFGGLAGETQYF. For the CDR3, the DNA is TGTGCCAGCAGCTTTGGGGGGCTAGCGGGAGAGACCCAGTACTTC.

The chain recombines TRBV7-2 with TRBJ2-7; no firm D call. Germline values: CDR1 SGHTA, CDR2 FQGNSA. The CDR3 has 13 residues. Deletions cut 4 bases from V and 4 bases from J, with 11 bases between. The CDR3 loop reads CASSSFGRYEQYF. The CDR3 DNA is TGTGCCAGCAGCTCTTTCGGCCGGTACGAGCAGTACTTC.

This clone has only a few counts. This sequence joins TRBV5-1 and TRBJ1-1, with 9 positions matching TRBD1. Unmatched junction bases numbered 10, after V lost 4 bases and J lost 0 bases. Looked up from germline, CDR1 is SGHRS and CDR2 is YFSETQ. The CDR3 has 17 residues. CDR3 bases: TGCGCCAGCAGCGAGCTACAGGGGGCGTCACTGAACACTGAAGCTTTCTTT. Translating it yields CASSELQGASLNTEAFF.